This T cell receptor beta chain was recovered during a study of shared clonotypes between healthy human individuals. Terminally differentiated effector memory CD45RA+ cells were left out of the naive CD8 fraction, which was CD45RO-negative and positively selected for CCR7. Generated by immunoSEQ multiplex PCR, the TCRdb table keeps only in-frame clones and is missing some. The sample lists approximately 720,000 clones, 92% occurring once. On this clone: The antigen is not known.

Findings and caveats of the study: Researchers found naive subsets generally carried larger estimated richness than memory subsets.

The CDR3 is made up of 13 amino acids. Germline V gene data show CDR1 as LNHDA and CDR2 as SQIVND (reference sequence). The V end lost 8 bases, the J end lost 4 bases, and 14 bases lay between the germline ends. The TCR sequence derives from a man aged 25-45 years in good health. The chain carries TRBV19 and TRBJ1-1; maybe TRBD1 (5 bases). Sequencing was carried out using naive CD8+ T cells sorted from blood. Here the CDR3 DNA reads TGTGCCAGTTCGGCCGGGGGGATCACTGAAGCTTTCTTT. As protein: CASSAGGITEAFF.